Given below is one TCR beta chain in context. TCRdb recomputed calls from the 5' RACE reads with MiXCR, one row per CDR3 protein. The data hold over 300,000 distinct CDR3 sequences, with roughly 20% observed a single time. The sample is drawn from a study of T-cell memory formation after mild COVID-19. Study as a whole: TCR clusters were mostly confined to one donor each.

Trimming took 6 bases from V and 7 from J, leaving 12 bases between them. Germline V gene data show CDR1 as SGHAT and CDR2 as FQDESV (reference sequence). CDR3 length: 12 amino acids. The specimen sequenced was PBMCs or a T cell subset sorted from them (not recorded which). V is TRBV11-1 and J is TRBJ1-1, with D hard to call. This clonotype originated in a man aged 18 to 29 who had mild COVID-19 (a few samples of this study predate the infection). Cell type and time point are not known. CDR3 residues: CASRNREVEAFF. The DNA of the CDR3 is TGTGCCAGCAGAAATAGGGAGGTTGAAGCTTTCTTT. Using reference TRBV11-1 and TRBJ1-1 for the parts outside the CDR3, the full variable domain is EAEVAQSPRYKITEKSQAVAFWCDPISGHATLYWYRQILGQGPELLVQFQDESVVDDSQLPKDRFSAERLKGVDSTLKIQPAELGDSAMYLCASRNREVEAFFGQGTRLTVV.